This T cell receptor beta chain was sequenced during a study of T-cell reconstitution after alpha-beta-depleted transplantation in children. The study, taken as a whole, reports: Some patients owed their high day-60 TCRbeta diversity to surviving recipient T cells and thymic progenitors. Where alpha-beta T cells came from about two months after transplant was reportedly several hundred expanded graft clones. Newly made T cells mostly supplied T-cell counts and diversity one year after transplant.

The CDR3 is made up of 11 amino acids. Germline CDR1 reads MDHEN; CDR2 reads SYDVKM. The ends were cut back, 7 bases at V and 4 bases at J, with 7 bases in the middle. As concerns this clonotype: No antigen is known for it.

A TCRbeta library incorporating unique molecular identifiers was prepared. In TCRdb, the PCR reads were re-called with MiXCR into one record per CDR3 protein. The sample yields approximately 220,000 distinct CDR3 sequences, roughly 18% seen once. This sample comprised PBMCs, mostly from graft donor cells, obtained 360 days after TCRalphabeta/CD19-depleted stem cell transplant. This receptor was identified in a male patient between 2 and 15 years old who had a stem cell transplant for acute lymphoblastic leukemia, so the T cells may come from the graft donor. The chain recombines TRBV28 with TRBJ2-5; no clear D gene. The CDR3 protein is CASNRGETQYF. The CDR3 DNA sequence: TGTGCCAGCAATCGAGGAGAGACCCAGTACTTC.